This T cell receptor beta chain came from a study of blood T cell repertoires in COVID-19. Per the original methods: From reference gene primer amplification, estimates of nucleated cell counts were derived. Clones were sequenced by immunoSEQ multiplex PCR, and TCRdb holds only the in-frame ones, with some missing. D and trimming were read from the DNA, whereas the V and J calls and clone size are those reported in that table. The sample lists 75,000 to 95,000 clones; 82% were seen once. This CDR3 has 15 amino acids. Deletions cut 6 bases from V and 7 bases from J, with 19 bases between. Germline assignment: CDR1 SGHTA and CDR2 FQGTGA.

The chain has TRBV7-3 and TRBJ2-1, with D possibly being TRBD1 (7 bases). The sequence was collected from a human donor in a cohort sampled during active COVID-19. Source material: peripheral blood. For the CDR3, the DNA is TGTGCCAGCAGTCCCGCTCGGGCAGGGGGGAATGAGCAGTTCTTC. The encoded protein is CASSPARAGGNEQFF.